Described below is a single TCR beta chain sequence and its context. Data came from immunoSEQ multiplex PCR; TCRdb stores just in-frame clones and leaves some out. In the table there are 85,000 to 120,000 clones, approximately 84% of which are singletons. The record originates from a study of blood T cell repertoires in COVID-19. This CDR3 comprises 18 residues. Trimming removed 7 bases from V and 9 bases from J; junction bases left unmatched: 16. The V gene's germline CDR1 is LGHDT and CDR2 YNNKEL (reference sequence). Sequencing used peripheral blood. The chain employs TRBV3-1 (or the pseudogene TRBV3-2) and TRBJ2-1; TRBD2 matches 15 bases. This TCR was recovered from a human donor in a cohort sampled during active COVID-19. The CDR3 coding sequence is TGTGCCAGCACCACCTCCTGGCGGGGACTAGCGGGGGGCGCTGAGCAGTTCTTC. Its translation is CASTTSWRGLAGGAEQFF.